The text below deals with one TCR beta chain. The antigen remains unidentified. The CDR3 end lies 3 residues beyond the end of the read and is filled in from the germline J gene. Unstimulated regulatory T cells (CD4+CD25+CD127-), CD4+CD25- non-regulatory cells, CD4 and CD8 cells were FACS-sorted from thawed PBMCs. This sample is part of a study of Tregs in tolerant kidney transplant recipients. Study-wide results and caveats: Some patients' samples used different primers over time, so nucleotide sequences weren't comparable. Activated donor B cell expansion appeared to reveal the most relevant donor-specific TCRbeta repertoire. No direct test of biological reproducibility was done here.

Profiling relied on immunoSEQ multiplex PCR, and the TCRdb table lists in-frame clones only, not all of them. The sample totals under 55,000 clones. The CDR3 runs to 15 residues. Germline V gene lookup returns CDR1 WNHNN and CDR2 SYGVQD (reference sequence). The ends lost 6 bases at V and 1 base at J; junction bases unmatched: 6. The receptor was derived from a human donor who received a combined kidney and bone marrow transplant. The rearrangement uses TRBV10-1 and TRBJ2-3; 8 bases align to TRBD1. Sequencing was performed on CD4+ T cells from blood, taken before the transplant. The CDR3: CASRAGTGGTDTQYF. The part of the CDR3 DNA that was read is TGCGCCAGCAGGGCCGGGACAGGAGGCACAGATACG.